The rows below give T cell receptor beta chains drawn from one sample of a study of CD8 T cells in ankylosing spondylitis. TCRdb passed the 5' RACE reads through MiXCR, listing each CDR3 protein once. The table lists 250,000 or so distinct CDR3 sequences, 24% of them singletons. Sequenced input: blood, either unsorted or a sorted T cell fraction (not recorded which). The receptors stem from a male donor with ankylosing spondylitis or in good health (not recorded which). Each CDR3 is given with its conserved first and last residue. The D gene is left open where the match is weak. Where a row states a size, it is once, few, many or the class of an expanded clone; other rows omit it.

>TRBD1|TRBJ2-1|-|TRBV12-3/TRBV12-4
CATTGDFYNEQFF
TGTGCCACGACAGGGGATTTCTACAATGAGCAGTTCTTC
>-|TRBJ2-1|-|TRBV25-1
CASHDGAGPDEQFF
TGTGCCAGCCATGACGGGGCAGGGCCGGATGAGCAGTTCTTC
>-|TRBJ2-3|-|TRBV4-1
CASSQYGTDTQYF
TGCGCCAGCAGCCAATATGGGACAGATACGCAGTATTTT
>TRBD1|TRBJ1-1|many|TRBV12-3/TRBV12-4
CASRTRGAGGGTEAFF
TGTGCCAGCAGGACGAGGGGGGCAGGGGGCGGCACTGAAGCTTTCTTT
>-|TRBJ2-6|few|TRBV20-1
CSAPAGAGANVLTF
TGCAGTGCTCCAGCAGGGGCTGGGGCCAACGTCCTGACTTTC
>TRBD2|TRBJ2-5|-|TRBV5-4
CASSLGLAGQETQYF
TGTGCCAGCAGCTTGGGACTAGCGGGGCAAGAGACCCAGTACTTC
>TRBD1|TRBJ1-1|-|TRBV4-1
CASSPRTGWGNTEAFF
TGCGCCAGCAGCCCTAGGACAGGGTGGGGGAACACTGAAGCTTTCTTT
>-|TRBJ2-2|many|TRBV5-1
CASSEGLSSTGELFF
TGCGCCAGCAGCGAGGGACTCTCGAGCACCGGGGAGCTGTTTTTT
>-|TRBJ2-3|-|TRBV19
CASSMGVSSTDTQYF
TGTGCCAGTAGTATGGGAGTTTCTAGCACAGATACGCAGTATTTT
>TRBD1|TRBJ1-2|-|TRBV12-3/TRBV12-4
CASSFGWTGNGYTF
TGTGCCAGCAGTTTTGGTTGGACAGGGAATGGCTACACCTTC
>-|TRBJ2-2|many|TRBV28
CASSFVRNTGELFF
TGTGCCAGCAGTTTTGTCAGGAACACCGGGGAGCTGTTTTTT
>TRBD1|TRBJ2-5|-|TRBV20-1
CSASAGTEETQYF
TGCAGTGCTAGCGCCGGGACAGAAGAGACCCAGTACTTC
>-|TRBJ1-4|many|TRBV12-3/TRBV12-4
CASSLRGRYDEKLFF
TGTGCCAGCAGTTTACGGGGTCGGTATGATGAAAAACTGTTTTTT
>-|TRBJ1-2|-|TRBV12-3/TRBV12-4
CASSLGPIANYGYTF
TGTGCCAGCAGTTTAGGCCCGATCGCTAACTATGGCTACACCTTC
>TRBD1|TRBJ2-3|few|TRBV5-6
CASRRGQGVDTQYF
TGTGCCAGTAGGAGGGGACAGGGTGTAGATACGCAGTATTTT
>-|TRBJ2-3|many|TRBV7-2
CASSPAGGRIHTQYF
TGTGCCAGCAGCCCCGCAGGGGGGCGCATACATACGCAGTATTTT
>-|TRBJ2-7|many|TRBV7-2
CASSLVGLTYEQYF
TGTGCCAGCAGCTTAGTTGGACTCACCTACGAGCAGTACTTC